This entry is about one T cell receptor (beta chain). The antigen remains unidentified. Only Caucasian adults living in Nashville, Tennessee made up the donor group. This CDR3 has 15 residues. V lost 3 bases and J lost 1, with 12 bases in between. Germline V gene sequence: CDR1 SGHDT, CDR2 YYEEEE. Original analysis: Junction-only sequences without quality scores came from ImmunoSEQ, so filtering differed. Sequencing used immunoSEQ multiplex PCR; TCRdb keeps in-frame clones, though not all of them. The V and J calls and clone size were taken over from that table, and D and trimming were inferred from the DNA. The sample carries roughly 700,000 clones, around 67% recorded once. The sample is drawn from a study of shared clonotypes between healthy human individuals. Whole-study findings and limits: Among several donors, roughly 5.5% of naive CD4 clonotypes were found in common. Among the subsets, naive ones generally showed larger estimated richness than memory ones.

The chain carries TRBV5-6 and TRBJ2-3; D gene ambiguous. The sequence came from a woman in her 30s in good health. Sequences were obtained from memory CD4+ T cells sorted from blood. Subset: CD45RA-negative fraction. CDR3 region: CASSSTVIRTDTQYF. The CDR3, as DNA: TGTGCCAGCAGCTCAACAGTGATCCGCACAGATACGCAGTATTTT.